The T cell receptor (beta chain) under discussion was sequenced for a study of CD8+CD57+ T cells in acquired aplastic anemia. This CDR3 region has 16 residues. V lost 3 bases and J lost 3, with 18 bases in between. Per the germline V gene, CDR1 is LNHNV and CDR2 is YYDKDF (reference sequence). Genomic DNA acted as the template from which TCR beta VDJ combination and CDR3 sequence profiling were carried out. One entry per CDR3 protein, called by TCRdb with MiXCR from the reads. In the table there are roughly 64,000 distinct CDR3 sequences, 50% to 70% of which are singletons. The source of this sequence is a human donor in good health, serving as a control. What was sequenced was sorted CD4+, CD8+, or CD8+CD57+ T cells (not recorded which) from PBMCs. The chain links TRBV15 to TRBJ2-7; weak D call: TRBD2 (6 bases). The CDR3 nucleotides read TGTGCCACCAGCAGCTTGGAGTCCGGGGGTCACTACGAGCAGTACTTC. This sequence encodes CATSSLESGGHYEQYF.